The sequence of this TCR beta chain was determined in a study of blood T cell repertoires in COVID-19. The wider study: There were acute and convalescent COVID-19 samples, and they came from the United States, Italy and Spain.

Losses at the gene ends were 1 base for V and 7 bases for J; bases not matched to a gene: 4. The germline V gene has CDR1 LNHNV and CDR2 YYDKDF (reference sequence). The CDR3 extends over 16 amino acids. Libraries were prepared by immunoSEQ multiplex PCR; TCRdb keeps only in-frame clonotypes and omits some of them. The sample yields some 16,000 clones, 70% to 90% seen once. The clonotype comes from a man between 70 and 80 years old in a cohort sampled during active COVID-19. The sequenced sample was peripheral blood. V usage is TRBV15 and J usage is TRBJ2-1; 13 positions match TRBD2. The CDR3 spells CATSRVRTSGRNEQFF. In DNA, the CDR3 is TGTGCCACCAGCAGAGTGAGGACTAGCGGGAGAAATGAGCAGTTCTTC.